The rows below give T cell receptor beta chains drawn from one sample of a study of tumor-infiltrating lymphocytes in localized non-small cell lung cancer. Method: immunoSEQ multiplex PCR; TCRdb's copy keeps in-frame clones and lacks some. The sample records tens of thousands of clones, approximately 80% being singletons. The sequencing sample was made of lung tumor tissue. These receptors came from a human donor with non-small cell lung cancer. The CDR3 runs from the conserved cysteine through the conserved F or W. A D gene is named only where the DNA matches it firmly. Expanded clones get a size class; other rows say once, few or many, or leave the size out.

TGTGCCAGCAGTCTGGGACAGGGGAACACCGGGGAGCTGTTTTTT | CASSLGQGNTGELFF | TRBD1 | TRBJ2-2 | . | TRBV27
TGTGCCTGGAGTGCAAGGACAGGGAACTCACCCCTCCACTTT | CAWSARTGNSPLHF | TRBD1 | TRBJ1-6 | once | TRBV30
TGCGCCAGCAGCTTGGGTTACGAGCAGTACTTC | CASSLGYEQYF | . | TRBJ2-7 | . | TRBV5-1
TGTGCCAGCAGTTACGGGGGGTCTAGCACAGATACGCAGTATTTT | CASSYGGSSTDTQYF | . | TRBJ2-3 | . | TRBV6-5
TGTGCCAGCAGCTCCAACAGGGGCTCCTACAATGAGCAGTTCTTC | CASSSNRGSYNEQFF | TRBD1 | TRBJ2-1 | . | TRBV7-2
TGCGCCAGCAGCCAAGATTCAGGGAGGGCTGGCTACACCTTC | CASSQDSGRAGYTF | . | TRBJ1-2 | . | TRBV4-1
TGTGCCGGCGGAGGGCCCGGGGAGCTGTTTTTT | CAGGGPGELFF | . | TRBJ2-2 | few | TRBV2
TGCGCCAGCAGCTTGGAGGGTCACTCCTACGAGCAGTACTTC | CASSLEGHSYEQYF | . | TRBJ2-7 | . | TRBV5-1
TGTGCCAGCAGCCCCTATGAGGACCAGCCCCAGCATTTT | CASSPYEDQPQHF | . | TRBJ1-5 | . | TRBV7-2
TGTGCCAGCAGCTCCGCTGGCGGGGAGCTGTTTTTT | CASSSAGGELFF | . | TRBJ2-2 | . | TRBV7-3
TGTGCCAGCAGTTCCGGGACAGACTATGGCTACACCTTC | CASSSGTDYGYTF | TRBD1 | TRBJ1-2 | . | TRBV6-5
TGTGCCTGGAGTGCCACAGGGGATGGCTACACCTTC | CAWSATGDGYTF | TRBD1 | TRBJ1-2 | . | TRBV30
TGTGCCAGCAGTCCCGCAGGGGGCACCGAGACCCAGTACTTC | CASSPAGGTETQYF | TRBD1 | TRBJ2-5 | . | TRBV5-6
TGCGCCAGCAGCTTGGAGGGAGGGAGTAGGGCTTTCTTT | CASSLEGGSRAFF | . | TRBJ1-1 | few | TRBV5-1
TGTGCCAGCTCAGAGACTGGTATCACTGAAGCTTTCTTT | CASSETGITEAFF | . | TRBJ1-1 | . | TRBV18
TGTGCCAGCAGCTTTTTGGCTAGCGGCTACAATGAGCAGTTCTTC | CASSFLASGYNEQFF | TRBD2 | TRBJ2-1 | . | TRBV7-2
TGTGCCAGCTCACCCCTACTTTTGACAGGGGGGGGCACTGAAGCTTTCTTT | CASSPLLLTGGGTEAFF | TRBD1 | TRBJ1-1 | once | TRBV18
TGTGCCAGCAGCTTGGCGGTTCCAGGTGAGCAGTACTTC | CASSLAVPGEQYF | . | TRBJ2-7 | . | TRBV5-6
TGCAGTGCTAGCCCTGGCTATGGCTACACCTTC | CSASPGYGYTF | . | TRBJ1-2 | . | TRBV20-1
TGTGCCAGCAGGAGGACAGGGGACGCCGGGGAGCTGTTTTTT | CASRRTGDAGELFF | TRBD1 | TRBJ2-2 | few | TRBV28
TGTGCCAGCAGCTTAGGACTAGCGGCCTACAATGAGCAGTTCTTC | CASSLGLAAYNEQFF | TRBD2 | TRBJ2-1 | . | TRBV11-2
TGTGCCAGTCGAGGAGCGGGATACACAGATACGCAGTATTTT | CASRGAGYTDTQYF | TRBD2 | TRBJ2-3 | . | TRBV19
TGTGCCAGCAGTTCAGCGATCGGAGAAAAACTGTTTTTT | CASSSAIGEKLFF | . | TRBJ1-4 | . | TRBV6-5
TGTGCCAGCAGCAAGGGGATTTGGGCTGAAGCTTTCTTT | CASSKGIWAEAFF | . | TRBJ1-1 | few | TRBV7-9
TGCGCCAGCTTTGACAATGCTCAAGAGACCCAGTACTTC | CASFDNAQETQYF | . | TRBJ2-5 | . | TRBV5-1
TGCGCCAGCAGCTTGGAGACTAGCAGCTACAATGAGCAGTTCTTC | CASSLETSSYNEQFF | TRBD2 | TRBJ2-1 | . | TRBV5-1
TGTGCCAGCTCACGGGGAGCTGGGCAGCCCCAGCATTTT | CASSRGAGQPQHF | . | TRBJ1-5 | . | TRBV18
TGCGCCAGCAGCTTGGGGCCCCCAGGGGCTGGGGCCAACGTCCTGACTTTC | CASSLGPPGAGANVLTF | . | TRBJ2-6 | . | TRBV5-1
TGTGCCAGCAGCTTCACGGGCTCCTACAATGAGCAGTTCTTC | CASSFTGSYNEQFF | . | TRBJ2-1 | . | TRBV5-6
TGCAGCGTAGGACAGGGCTTCTACTACGAGCAGTACTTC | CSVGQGFYYEQYF | TRBD1 | TRBJ2-7 | . | TRBV29-1
TGCGCCAGCAGTGTCAGCCCCACGGGCGAGCAGTACTTC | CASSVSPTGEQYF | . | TRBJ2-7 | . | TRBV5-1
TGTGCCAGCAGTGAAATGTGGGGCTCTGGGGCCAACGTCCTGACTTTC | CASSEMWGSGANVLTF | . | TRBJ2-6 | . | TRBV6-1
TGCGCCAGCAGCCAAGGCCTAGCGGAGAACTACGAGCAGTACTTC | CASSQGLAENYEQYF | TRBD2 | TRBJ2-7 | . | TRBV4-3
TGTGCCAGCAGCCCTAGCGGGAGAAGTGGAGATACGCAGTATTTT | CASSPSGRSGDTQYF | TRBD2 | TRBJ2-3 | . | TRBV6-6
TGTGCCAGCAGCTTAAGACCCAGGGGGGGCAATCAGCCCCAGCATTTT | CASSLRPRGGNQPQHF | TRBD1 | TRBJ1-5 | . | TRBV7-2
TGTGCCAGCAGTCTAGCGGATTACAATGAGCAGTTCTTC | CASSLADYNEQFF | TRBD2 | TRBJ2-1 | . | TRBV9
TGTGCCTCTCGACAGGGTTCTAACGAGCAGTACTTC | CASRQGSNEQYF | TRBD1 | TRBJ2-7 | . | TRBV10-3
TGCAGCGTCCAATTGGCGGGGGGCACCATATATTTT | CSVQLAGGTIYF | . | TRBJ1-3 | . | TRBV29-1
TGTGCCAGCAGTACGAGTATGAGGGAGCAGTACTTC | CASSTSMREQYF | . | TRBJ2-7 | . | TRBV28
TGTGCCAGCTCGACAACTAGTAACTACGAGCAGTACTTC | CASSTTSNYEQYF | . | TRBJ2-7 | . | TRBV18
TGTGCCAGCAGCCCCCGGGGACCATGGTTTGATACGCAGTATTTT | CASSPRGPWFDTQYF | . | TRBJ2-3 | . | TRBV28
TGTGCCAGCAGCGGGATATTTAGGAGAGCTAGCTCCTACAATGAGCAGTTCTTC | CASSGIFRRASSYNEQFF | . | TRBJ2-1 | few | TRBV7-9
TGTGCCATCAGTGAGTCGGCGGGAGGCTCTAGCGTGCAGTACTTC | CAISESAGGSSVQYF | TRBD2 | TRBJ2-7 | . | TRBV10-3
TGTGCCTGGGACAGGGACGATCAGCCCCAGCATTTT | CAWDRDDQPQHF | TRBD1 | TRBJ1-5 | . | TRBV30
TGTGCCAGCAGCTTAGTGGGCAGCTCTGGGGCCAACGTCCTGACTTTC | CASSLVGSSGANVLTF | . | TRBJ2-6 | . | TRBV7-2
TGTGCCAGCACCCAATCCTTGGGACAAAACACTGAAGCTTTCTTT | CASTQSLGQNTEAFF | . | TRBJ1-1 | . | TRBV6-5
TGTGCCAGCAGCCCTGACGGGGGGAGTCGGCCCCAGCATTTT | CASSPDGGSRPQHF | . | TRBJ1-5 | few | TRBV9
TGTGCCAGCGGCACAGGGGGAGGCGAGCAGTACTTC | CASGTGGGEQYF | TRBD1 | TRBJ2-7 | . | TRBV6-1
TGTGCCAGCAGTCGGACTAGCGGGGGAAACACCGGGGAGCTGTTTTTT | CASSRTSGGNTGELFF | TRBD2 | TRBJ2-2 | once | TRBV6-4
TGTGCCAGCGGGCTACCTAACTATGGCTACACCTTC | CASGLPNYGYTF | . | TRBJ1-2 | . | TRBV6-6
TGTGCCAGCAGCCCTAGCCGGACTAGCGGGACCTACGAGCAGTACTTC | CASSPSRTSGTYEQYF | TRBD2 | TRBJ2-7 | few | TRBV7-2
TGTGCCAGCAGTGAACTGGTAGATACGCAGTATTTT | CASSELVDTQYF | . | TRBJ2-3 | . | TRBV6-1
TGTGCCAGCAGCTTAGTTTATCAGGGCTATATCAACACTGAAGCTTTCTTT | CASSLVYQGYINTEAFF | . | TRBJ1-1 | . | TRBV7-8
TGTGCCAGCAGTTCCGGGACAGGGGTTTACAATGAGCAGTTCTTC | CASSSGTGVYNEQFF | TRBD1 | TRBJ2-1 | . | TRBV11-3
TGTGCCAGCAGCTTAGGGGTAGGCCAGAATCAGCCCCAGCATTTT | CASSLGVGQNQPQHF | . | TRBJ1-5 | . | TRBV7-8
TGTGCCAGCAGTTACCACCCTCTGAGCTCCTACGAGCAGTACTTC | CASSYHPLSSYEQYF | . | TRBJ2-7 | few | TRBV2
TGTGCCAGCTCACCACAGGACGGGAGCACAGATACGCAGTATTTT | CASSPQDGSTDTQYF | . | TRBJ2-3 | . | TRBV18
TGTGCCTGGAGACCAACAGAATATGGCTACACCTTC | CAWRPTEYGYTF | . | TRBJ1-2 | . | TRBV30
TGCGCCAGCAGCTTGGCCGGCGGGAGGGCCTCAGCAGGAGGAGCCGAGCAGTACTTC | CASSLAGGRASAGGAEQYF | TRBD2 | TRBJ2-7 | . | TRBV5-1
TGTGCCAGCAGCTTGTCAGGGCTTAATTCACCCCTCCACTTT | CASSLSGLNSPLHF | . | TRBJ1-6 | . | TRBV7-9